Following are 18 T cell receptor beta chains from one sample sequenced in a study of blood T cells in healthy people across ages (dated by TCRdb to about 2015). Library method: 5' RACE. The sequencing machine was an Illumina HiSeq 2500. A second about 7 to 12 cycle PCR used a sample-barcoded 5' primer and a J-beta primer mix. TCRdb trimmed public reads at Q25 via fastp, called clones via MiXCR and kept in-frame beta chains. Merged by CDR3 protein, the rows form single entries marked with the most common genes and DNA. The sample table lists under 2,000,000 distinct CDR3 sequences, roughly 52% of them with a count of one. Approximately 2.1% of the sample belongs to the ten largest clones. The sample comprised blood. These receptor sequences come from a woman aged 40 to 50 in good health.

This clonotype showed up just a few times. This chain joins TRBV20-1 and TRBJ2-7, with TRBD2 matching 7 bases. The V and J ends lost 7 bases and 2 bases, in that order; junction bases with no gene match: 5. CDR3 length: 12 amino acids. Germline V CDR1 and CDR2: DFQATT, SNEGSKA (reference sequence). The CDR3 sequence is CSGEGPTYEQYF. As DNA, the CDR3 is TGCAGTGGGGAGGGCCCAACCTACGAGCAGTACTTC.

The chain couples TRBV12-3 or TRBV12-4 to TRBJ1-4, with 7 nucleotides matching TRBD1. With 10 bases clipped from V and 3 bases from J, the junction kept 11 bases outside the gene matches. The CDR3 is made up of 15 amino acids. The CDR3 nucleotides read TGTGCCATCCCCCCCCGACAGGGACCTAATGAAAAACTGTTTTTT. Residues: CAIPPRQGPNEKLFF.

The V and J genes are TRBV6-2 or TRBV6-3 and TRBJ2-5, with 7 positions matching TRBD1. V shed 6 bases, J shed 2 bases, and the junction held 9 bases outside the gene matches. Per germline, CDR1 MNHEY and CDR2 SVGEGT. The CDR3 runs 15 residues. In DNA form, the CDR3 reads TGTGCCAGCAGCTGGGGACAGATACTGCAAGAGACCCAGTACTTC. It specifies CASSWGQILQETQYF.

This clonotype was seen a few times. The chain has TRBV25-1 and TRBJ2-7, with TRBD1 identical over 9 bases. The CDR3 sequence is 15 residues long. Germline V gene sequence: CDR1 MGHDK, CDR2 SYGVNS. J lost 6 bases, V lost 1 base, and 7 bases had no gene match. Here the CDR3 reads CASSESGTGMSEQYF. The DNA of the CDR3 is TGTGCCAGCAGTGAATCAGGGACAGGGATGAGCGAGCAGTACTTC.

This clonotype has just a few counts. This rearrangement joins TRBV7-6 to TRBJ2-7; D gene ambiguous. Per the germline V gene, CDR1 is SGHVS and CDR2 is FNYEAQ. Trimming removed 4 bases from V and 0 bases from J, with 10 bases in between. The length of the CDR3 is 14 residues. The CDR3 is CASSSYKSSYEQYF. CDR3 coding DNA: TGTGCCAGCAGCTCCTACAAGAGCTCCTACGAGCAGTACTTC. The full variable domain, in which reference TRBV7-6 and TRBJ2-7 provide the parts outside the CDR3, is GAGVSQSPRYKVTKRGQDVALRCDPISGHVSLYWYRQALGQGPEFLTYFNYEAQQDKSGLPNDRFSAERPEGSISTLTIQRTEQRDSAMYRCASSSYKSSYEQYFGPGTRLTVT.

This clonotype has more than one count but fewer than ten. This chain links TRBV11-1 with TRBJ2-1; either TRBD1 or TRBD2 may fit D (5 bases each). The CDR3 has 17 amino acids. Germline V lookup: CDR1 SGHAT, CDR2 FQDESV (reference sequence). V was shortened by 4 bases and J by 7 bases, with 23 bases between the two germline ends. The CDR3 spells CASSSWDGDYEKNEQFF. The CDR3 nucleotides are TGTGCCAGCAGCTCCTGGGACGGAGACTACGAAAAGAATGAGCAGTTCTTC.

This clonotype was picked up a small number of times. V gene TRBV20-1 combines with J gene TRBJ2-5; possible D gene TRBD2, 5 bases. The V and J ends lost 5 bases and 7 bases respectively, with 17 bases between them. The germline gives CDR1 DFQATT, CDR2 SNEGSKA (reference sequence). This CDR3 has 13 residues. CDR3 sequence (DNA): TGCAGTGCTCCGAGGGAGTACGGTTTGACCCAGTACTTC. Translated, it gives CSAPREYGLTQYF.

V usage is TRBV7-9 and J usage is TRBJ1-4, with D unclear. CDR1 and CDR2 (germline): SEHNR, FQNEAQ (reference sequence). Between the trimmed V and J ends, which lost 2 bases and 8 bases, there was a span of 3 bases. The CDR3 sequence is 11 residues long. This CDR3 reads CASSLKEKLFF. The CDR3 nucleotides read TGTGCCAGCAGCTTAAAGGAAAAACTGTTTTTT.

The J gene is TRBJ2-5, the V gene TRBV28; D gene ambiguous. Germline CDR1 and CDR2: MDHEN and SYDVKM. This CDR3 is built from 15 residues. V was clipped by 4 bases and J by 4 bases, with 16 bases between them. The CDR3 bases are TGTGCCAGCAGTTCCGTTGGCCCTACCCGAGAGACCCAGTACTTC. Residues: CASSSVGPTRETQYF.

Only one count was recorded for this clonotype. The chain uses TRBV28 and TRBJ1-2, with 7 bases matching TRBD1. Germline-derived CDR1 and CDR2 are MDHEN and SYDVKM. This CDR3 spans 16 amino acids. V was clipped by 1 base and J by 4 bases; unmatched bases: 9. The CDR3 bases are TGTGCCAGCAGTTTATCCGGGGGACAGCGAAGCTATGGCTACACCTTC. Protein sequence: CASSLSGGQRSYGYTF.

The chain couples TRBV20-1 to TRBJ2-7; perhaps TRBD1 as D (6 bases). V lost 0 bases and J 3 bases, leaving 15 bases between the germline ends. CDR3 length equals 15 residues. Per germline, CDR1 DFQATT and CDR2 SNEGSKA (reference sequence). CDR3 nucleotides: TGCAGTGCTAGAGATCTTTTGGGGGCAGACTACGAGCAGTACTTC. This codes for CSARDLLGADYEQYF.

V and J are TRBV7-2 and TRBJ2-7; the match to TRBD2 covers 7 bases. This CDR3 comprises 14 residues. Germline CDR1 reads SGHTA; CDR2 reads FQGNSA. Germline trimming cut 5 bases from V and 3 bases from J; bases unmatched to any gene: 7. The CDR3 is CASSRGEPGYEQYF. The CDR3 DNA follows: TGTGCCAGCAGCCGGGGGGAACCCGGCTACGAGCAGTACTTC.

There are many counts of this clonotype. The gene calls are TRBV15 and TRBJ2-5; D may be TRBD2 (5 bases). CDR1 LNHNV and CDR2 YYDKDF come from the germline V gene (reference sequence). The V gene lost 0 bases and the J gene lost 4 bases, with 6 bases spanning the gap. This CDR3 is built from 13 residues. This CDR3 reads CATSRDRGETQYF. CDR3 nucleotide sequence: TGTGCCACCAGCAGAGATCGGGGAGAGACCCAGTACTTC.

CDR3 DNA: TGTGCCAGCAGCCAAGATTGGCGGGGTGGGGATGGTGAAAAACTGTTTTTT. Encoded protein: CASSQDWRGGDGEKLFF. V and J are TRBV4-2 and TRBJ1-4, with no clear D. Per germline, CDR1 LGHNA and CDR2 YNFKEQ. The CDR3 has 17 amino acids. With 0 bases removed from V and 7 bases from J, the gap between germline ends came to 18 bases.

This clonotype was counted between two and nine times. The V gene is TRBV4-2, the J gene TRBJ2-1, with 11 positions matching TRBD1. CDR1 LGHNA and CDR2 YNFKEQ come from the germline V gene. J gave up 9 bases and V 1 base, and 14 bases lay outside the gene matches. The CDR3 is 18 residues long. Here the CDR3 DNA reads TGTGCCAGCAGCCAAGGGGTCCGGGACAGGGGGTTAATAGGTGAGCAGTTCTTC. This codes for CASSQGVRDRGLIGEQFF.

In nucleotides, the CDR3 is TGTGCCAGCAGTTACTCGGCCCTTGGCCGGGACGAAGAGACCCAGTACTTC. Amino acid sequence: CASSYSALGRDEETQYF. The genes are TRBV6-2 or TRBV6-3 and TRBJ2-5, with D tentatively TRBD1 or TRBD2 (5 bases each). Trimming took 0 bases from V and 3 from J, leaving 17 bases between them. The V gene's germline CDR1 is MNHEY and CDR2 SVGEGT. This CDR3 is 17 amino acids long.

This chain links TRBV20-1 with TRBJ2-6, with D unclear. The CDR3 length is 17 residues. V gave up 0 bases and J gave up 3 bases, with 15 bases separating them. Germline CDR1 DFQATT, CDR2 SNEGSKA (reference sequence). CDR3 sequence: CSARDPVRRHGANVLTF. CDR3 DNA: TGCAGTGCTAGAGATCCAGTCAGAAGGCATGGGGCCAACGTCCTGACTTTC.

The chain joins TRBV11-2 to TRBJ2-1, with TRBD2 matching 7 bases. The J call is in doubt because the DNA end fits TRBJ2-7 better. This CDR3 spans 13 amino acids. The V gene's germline CDR1 is SGHAT and CDR2 FQNNGV. The CDR3 nucleotides read TGTGCCAGCTCACGGACTAGACGGGATGAGCAGTACTTC. Translation: CASSRTRRDEQYF.